The 12 T cell receptor beta chains reported below all come from one sample, sequenced in a study of T cell responses to AZD1222 COVID-19 vaccine. Generated by immunoSEQ multiplex PCR, the TCRdb table keeps only in-frame clones and is missing some. In the table there are about 120,000 clones, approximately 91% of which are singletons. The material sequenced was peripheral blood, taken 28 days after the second AZD1222 dose. The receptors come from an adult who received the AZD1222 COVID-19 vaccine.

Here the CDR3 DNA reads TGCAGTGCTAGAGTCCCGGCTACGCAGTATTTT. Protein: CSARVPATQYF. This chain links TRBV20-1 with TRBJ2-3; no reliable D call. Germline loops: CDR1 DFQATT, CDR2 SNEGSKA (reference sequence). The CDR3 length is 11 residues. Trimming left V 1 base short and J 8 bases short, with 7 bases between.

This chain links TRBV2 with TRBJ1-6; TRBD1 matches 7 bases. CDR1 and CDR2 (germline): SNHLY, FYNNEI. The CDR3 extends over 16 amino acids. J was trimmed by 7 bases and V by 2 bases; bases with no gene match: 8. The CDR3 loop reads CASSERAGGGNSPLHF. Written as DNA, the CDR3 is TGTGCCAGCAGTGAACGGGCAGGGGGTGGGAATTCACCCCTCCACTTT.

The chain couples TRBV12-5 to TRBJ2-7; D might be TRBD2 (5 bases). The length of the CDR3 is 12 residues. Looked up from germline, CDR1 is LGHNT and CDR2 is FRNRAP. The V gene lost 9 bases and the J gene lost 0 bases, with 9 bases spanning the gap. The CDR3 loop reads CARVRGSYEQYF. The CDR3 region has the DNA TGTGCTAGGGTTCGGGGCTCCTACGAGCAGTACTTC.

V gene TRBV5-1 combines with J gene TRBJ2-3, with D unresolved. V was shortened by 0 bases and J by 2 bases, with 10 bases between the two germline ends. The CDR3 consists of 15 residues. The germline V gene has CDR1 SGHRS and CDR2 YFSETQ. This CDR3 is CASSLAGIYTDTQYF. The CDR3 nucleotides read TGCGCCAGCAGCTTGGCTGGAATTTACACAGATACGCAGTATTTT.

The chain's CDR3 is CASSFRTSGRAGEQFF. CDR3 sequence (DNA): TGTGCCAGCAGTTTCCGGACTAGCGGGAGGGCGGGTGAGCAGTTCTTC. V is TRBV28 and J is TRBJ2-1, with 15 bases lining up with TRBD2. The germline gives CDR1 MDHEN, CDR2 SYDVKM. The CDR3 is 16 residues long. With V trimmed by 3 bases and J by 9 bases, 6 bases remained unmatched.

This chain uses TRBV6-2 or TRBV6-3 with TRBJ2-6, with unresolved D. CDR3 length equals 14 residues. Trimming took off 4 bases at V and 0 bases at J, with 4 bases between the two ends. CDR1 is MNHEY, CDR2 SVGEGT, per germline. The CDR3: CASSLISGANVLTF. The CDR3 coding sequence is TGTGCCAGCAGTTTGATCTCTGGGGCCAACGTCCTGACTTTC.

The table lists this clone with a count of one. This rearrangement joins TRBV21-1 to TRBJ2-2; TRBD2 is taken as the D call from the table, unchecked against the DNA. TRBV21-1 is shown as a pseudogene. The CDR3 extends over 16 amino acids. CDR3 DNA sequence: TGTGCCAGCAGCAGACTAGCGGGAGGGCTCACCGGGGAGCTGTTTTTT. Its protein product is CASSRLAGGLTGELFF.

The chain joins TRBV3-1 (or the pseudogene TRBV3-2) to TRBJ2-1; 8 bases align to TRBD1. The CDR3 is made up of 17 amino acids. The trim removed 0 bases at V and 8 bases at J, leaving 12 bases unmatched. Germline V CDR1 and CDR2: LGHDT, YNNKEL (reference sequence). The CDR3 reads CASSQEFGRGPSHEQFF. DNA of the CDR3: TGTGCCAGCAGCCAAGAATTCGGCAGGGGGCCGAGCCATGAGCAGTTCTTC.

The rearrangement joins TRBV19 to TRBJ1-1; possibly TRBD1 for D (5 bases). Germline CDR1 reads LNHDA; CDR2 reads SQIVND (reference sequence). V was clipped by 4 bases and J by 4 bases, with 16 bases between them. This CDR3 is 15 amino acids long. The CDR3 sequence is CASSSPRGVITEAFF. CDR3 nucleotides: TGTGCCAGTAGTAGTCCGCGGGGGGTGATCACTGAAGCTTTCTTT.

The chain recombines TRBV5-1 with TRBJ2-7; D is uncertain. The CDR3 sequence is 17 residues long. Trimming took 0 bases from V and 2 from J, leaving 18 bases between them. Germline CDR1 is SGHRS and CDR2 is YFSETQ. Here the CDR3 DNA reads TGCGCCAGCAGCTTGGAACCCCTTGGCAGTCCTACCTACGAGCAGTACTTC. Its protein product is CASSLEPLGSPTYEQYF.

This sequence joins TRBV10-3 and TRBJ2-6; a possible D gene is TRBD2 (6 bases). V gave up 2 bases and J gave up 0 bases, with 11 bases separating them. CDR1 ENHRY and CDR2 SYGVKD come from the germline V gene. This CDR3 has 17 residues. CDR3 residues: CAISEGTPVSGANVLTF. The CDR3 region has the DNA TGTGCCATCAGTGAGGGGACTCCGGTCTCTGGGGCCAACGTCCTGACTTTC.

The chain recombines TRBV25-1 with TRBJ2-1; no clear D gene. The CDR3 totals 15 residues. The V end lost 5 bases, the J end lost 9 bases, and 20 bases lay between the germline ends. Germline-derived CDR1 and CDR2 are MGHDK and SYGVNS. DNA for the CDR3: TGTGCCAGCAGTTCCCTCGGAAGGTCCTCGGGTGAGCAGTTCTTC. This sequence encodes CASSSLGRSSGEQFF. Combining the CDR3 with reference TRBV25-1 and TRBJ2-1 gives the whole variable domain EADIYQTPRYLVIGTGKKITLECSQTMGHDKMYWYQQDPGMELHLIHYSYGVNSTEKGDLSSESTVSRIRTEHFPLTLESARPSHTSQYLCASSSLGRSSGEQFFGPGTRLTVL.